The 22 T cell receptor beta chains below were found in one sample sequenced in a study of immune cell composition in non-small cell lung cancer. Sequencing was performed with immunoSEQ multiplex PCR; in TCRdb, only in-frame clones are kept and a portion is missing. This sample has about 1,100 clones; roughly 78% occur once, and the top ten carry approximately 5.1%. Sequencing input: lung tumor tissue. These receptors were collected from a human donor with non-small cell lung cancer.

The rearrangement uses TRBV5-1 and TRBJ2-7, with 8 bases identical to TRBD2. The CDR3 sequence is 14 residues long. Per germline, CDR1 SGHRS and CDR2 YFSETQ. Germline trimming cut 0 bases from V and 2 bases from J; bases unmatched to any gene: 1. In nucleotides, the CDR3 is TGCGCCAGCAGCTTGGGTAGCGGGGCCTACGAGCAGTACTTC. This codes for CASSLGSGAYEQYF.

This chain links TRBV6-5 with TRBJ1-2; TRBD1 is a possible D gene (5 bases). CDR1 MNHEY and CDR2 SVGAGI come from the germline V gene. Trimming cost V 2 bases and J 5 bases, with 15 bases left between them. The CDR3 has 15 residues. The CDR3: CASSYGPGRTYGYTF. CDR3 nucleotide sequence: TGTGCCAGCAGTTACGGGCCCGGGAGGACATATGGCTACACCTTC.

The chain recombines TRBV6-1 with TRBJ2-1; TRBD2 matches 9 bases. Germline loops: CDR1 MNHNS, CDR2 SASEGT. There are 15 residues in the CDR3. V dropped 5 bases and J dropped 2; count of bases not matched to a gene: 4. CDR3 sequence (DNA): TGTGCCAGCAGTACCCTAGCGGGACCCTACAATGAGCAGTTCTTC. Its translation is CASSTLAGPYNEQFF.

The chain combines TRBV6-5 with TRBJ1-2; D uncertain. The germline V gene encodes CDR1 MNHEY and CDR2 SVGAGI. Trimming left V 6 bases short and J 5 bases short, with 16 bases between. The CDR3 totals 14 residues. CDR3 in amino acids: CASSTGRREYGYTF. The DNA of the CDR3 is TGTGCCAGCAGCACTGGACGGAGGGAGTATGGCTACACCTTC.

The genes are TRBV19 and TRBJ1-1; TRBD1 aligns across 8 bases. Unmatched junction bases numbered 6, after V lost 0 bases and J lost 3 bases. The germline gives CDR1 LNHDA, CDR2 SQIVND (reference sequence). This CDR3 has 16 residues. The DNA for the CDR3 is TGTGCCAGTAGTATAGAGAGGACAGGGTCGTACACTGAAGCTTTCTTT. Amino acids: CASSIERTGSYTEAFF.

The chain recombines TRBV30 with TRBJ1-5; 9 bases align to TRBD1. CDR3 length: 15 amino acids. Germline V CDR1 and CDR2: GTSNPN, SVGIG (reference sequence). Trimming removed 1 base from V and 7 bases from J; junction bases left unmatched: 8. CDR3 residues: CAWSARQGVRQPQHF. The DNA for the CDR3 is TGTGCCTGGAGTGCCAGACAGGGGGTTCGGCAGCCCCAGCATTTT.

V gene TRBV11-2 combines with J gene TRBJ2-2; D not certain. Deletions cut 0 bases from V and 5 bases from J, with 7 bases between. Germline V gives CDR1 SGHAT, CDR2 FQNNGV. This CDR3 region has 14 residues. The CDR3 nucleotides are TGTGCCAGCAGCTTAGATCACCAGACCGGGGAGCTGTTTTTT. Translating gives CASSLDHQTGELFF.

This sequence joins TRBV7-2 and TRBJ2-2; D unresolved. The CDR3 extends over 16 amino acids. The V and J ends lost 1 base and 0 bases respectively, with 9 bases between them. Germline V CDR1 and CDR2: SGHTA, FQGNSA. CDR3 bases: TGTGCCAGCAGCTTAGGTTATCTCGCGAACACCGGGGAGCTGTTTTTT. Its translation is CASSLGYLANTGELFF.

The chain uses TRBV19 and TRBJ1-1; TRBD1 matches 9 bases. This CDR3 has 18 amino acids. Germline-derived CDR1 and CDR2 are LNHDA and SQIVND (reference sequence). J was trimmed by 3 bases and V by 3 bases; bases with no gene match: 14. CDR3 region: CASSILGTGRVGYTEAFF. The CDR3 DNA follows: TGTGCCAGTAGTATCTTAGGGACAGGGAGGGTGGGGTACACTGAAGCTTTCTTT. Filled out from reference TRBV19 and TRBJ1-1, the complete variable domain reads DGGITQSPKYLFRKEGQNVTLSCEQNLNHDAMYWYRQDPGQGLRLIYYSQIVNDFQKGDIAEGYSVSREKKESFPLTVTSAQKNPTAFYLCASSILGTGRVGYTEAFFGQGTRLTVV.

The V gene is TRBV2, the J gene TRBJ2-1; possibly TRBD2 for D (5 bases). The CDR3 loop spans 13 amino acids. CDR1 is SNHLY and CDR2 is FYNNEI in the germline V gene. Trimming cost V 2 bases and J 16 bases, with 18 bases left between them. In DNA, the CDR3 is TGTGCCAGCAGTGAACAGGAGACCCACCCGGGATTCTTC. Amino acids: CASSEQETHPGFF.

The CDR3 nucleotides read TGTGCCAGCAGCCAACAATCGGATACGCAGTATTTT. It is translated as CASSQQSDTQYF. The chain combines TRBV9 with TRBJ2-3; D ambiguous. The V end was cut by 4 bases, the J end by 6 bases, with 9 bases between. CDR1 is SGDLS, CDR2 YYNGEE, per germline. The CDR3 runs to 12 residues.

The rearrangement links TRBV6-1 to TRBJ2-6, with 7 bases identical to TRBD2. Germline loops: CDR1 MNHNS, CDR2 SASEGT. The junction had 11 bases not matched to a gene; V was cut back by 0 bases and J by 0 bases. The CDR3 consists of 20 residues. The CDR3 bases are TGTGCCAGCAGTGAAGCGGGGGGGGTAGCCGGACTCTCTGGGGCCAACGTCCTGACTTTC. It encodes CASSEAGGVAGLSGANVLTF.

V and J are TRBV6-1 and TRBJ1-5, with 10 positions matching TRBD1. With 2 bases clipped from V and 2 bases from J, the junction kept 3 bases outside the gene matches. Germline CDR1 is MNHNS and CDR2 is SASEGT. CDR3 length: 16 residues. The CDR3 DNA reads TGTGCCAGCAGTGAATCGACAGGGGGCGGCAATCAGCCCCAGCATTTT. Its protein is CASSESTGGGNQPQHF.

This chain connects TRBV21-1 to TRBJ2-3; the DNA was not compared with TRBD2, the D call given in the table. TRBV21-1 is deemed a pseudogene. There are 13 residues in the CDR3. This CDR3 reads CAGGTGRTDTQYF. The CDR3, as DNA: TGTGCCGGGGGGACGGGGCGCACAGATACGCAGTATTTT.

The J gene is TRBJ2-7, the V gene TRBV9, with 8 bases fitting TRBD2. V was clipped by 1 base and J by 3 bases; unmatched bases: 6. Germline-derived CDR1 and CDR2 are SGDLS and YYNGEE. The CDR3 consists of 15 residues. The CDR3 spells CASSVQAGDGYEQYF. As DNA, the CDR3 is TGTGCCAGCAGCGTACAAGCGGGAGACGGCTACGAGCAGTACTTC.

J is TRBJ1-2 and V is TRBV6-5; D ambiguous. V was shortened by 2 bases and J by 6 bases, with 10 bases between the two germline ends. This CDR3 has 13 residues. Germline V gene lookup returns CDR1 MNHEY and CDR2 SVGAGI. The chain's CDR3 is CASSYLGMDGYTF. For the CDR3, the DNA is TGTGCCAGCAGTTACCTCGGTATGGATGGCTACACCTTC.

Only a few counts were recorded for this clone. The J gene is TRBJ1-1, the V gene TRBV19; D is possibly TRBD1 (6 bases). This CDR3 region has 15 residues. V dropped 5 bases and J dropped 3 bases, with 16 bases sitting between them. Germline assignment: CDR1 LNHDA and CDR2 SQIVND (reference sequence). In DNA form, the CDR3 reads TGTGCCAGTAGTCCCTTGGGGGGGCGGGACACTGAAGCTTTCTTT. This translates into CASSPLGGRDTEAFF.

The rearrangement uses TRBV6-6 and TRBJ1-5; weak D call: TRBD1 (5 bases). Germline V gene lookup returns CDR1 MNHNY and CDR2 SVGAGI (reference sequence). Trimming shortened V by 4 bases and J by 5 bases, and 15 bases separated the two germline ends. The CDR3 spans 15 residues. CDR3 coding DNA: TGTGCCAGCAGTTCTCCGGTCAGGGCGGATCAGCCCCAGCATTTT. Translated, it gives CASSSPVRADQPQHF.

This chain connects TRBV12-5 to TRBJ2-1; 8 nucleotides line up with TRBD1. The CDR3 runs 14 residues. The germline CDR1 and CDR2 sequences are LGHNT and FRNRAP. The trim removed 7 bases at V and 4 bases at J, leaving 6 bases unmatched. The CDR3: CASVAGQGYNEQFF. CDR3 coding DNA: TGTGCTAGTGTTGCAGGACAGGGTTACAATGAGCAGTTCTTC.

J is TRBJ2-3 and V is TRBV7-8, with TRBD2 identical over 9 bases. This CDR3 comprises 15 residues. CDR1 is SGHVS, CDR2 FQNEAQ, per germline. The J segment lost 2 bases and the V segment lost 5 bases, leaving 5 bases of the junction unmatched. The CDR3 protein is CASSPRTSDTDTQYF. DNA of the CDR3: TGTGCCAGCAGCCCCAGGACTAGCGACACAGATACGCAGTATTTT. The full variable domain, with the rest looked up from reference TRBV7-8 and TRBJ2-3, is GAGVSQSPRYKVAKRGQDVALRCDPISGHVSLFWYQQALGQGPEFLTYFQNEAQLDKSGLPSDRFFAERPEGSVSTLKIQRTQQEDSAVYLCASSPRTSDTDTQYFGPGTRLTVL.

The chain combines TRBV7-3 with TRBJ2-1; D possibly corresponds to TRBD2 (7 bases). Trimming took 5 bases from V and 10 from J, leaving 15 bases between them. This CDR3 is 13 amino acids long. The germline V gene has CDR1 SGHTA and CDR2 FQGTGA. The DNA of the CDR3 is TGTGCCAGCAGCCCTGGGGGGGCACGCGAGCAGTTCTTC. It is translated as CASSPGGAREQFF.

Details on this clone: Other DNA sequences in the same sample also yield this CDR3. This chain links TRBV4-2 with TRBJ2-1; possibly TRBD2 for D (5 bases). The CDR3 runs 14 residues. Germline V gene sequence: CDR1 LGHNA, CDR2 YNFKEQ. Deletions cut 4 bases from V and 7 bases from J, with 14 bases between. For the CDR3, the DNA is TGTGCCAGCAGCCCCCGAGGACTGGCTAATGAGCAGTTCTTC. Translated, it gives CASSPRGLANEQFF.